This T cell receptor beta chain was obtained from a study of blood T cell repertoires in COVID-19. As for the study in general: COVID-19 samples collected from the United States, Italy and Spain covered acute and convalescent phases.

The CDR3 runs 14 residues. The germline V gene has CDR1 LGHDT and CDR2 YNNKEL (reference sequence). Trimming cost V 5 bases and J 3 bases, with 11 bases left between them. Only in-frame clones appear in the TCRdb table, and some are missing; sequencing was by immunoSEQ multiplex PCR. This sample has 200,000 to 250,000 clones, with 85% to 90% found just once. V is TRBV3-1 (or the pseudogene TRBV3-2) and J is TRBJ1-5; D perhaps matches TRBD1 (5 bases). Sequenced material: peripheral blood. The origin of this receptor is a man of 80 years or more with acute or convalescent COVID-19. The DNA of the CDR3 is TGTGCCAGCAGCGCAGACAGCTCCAATCAGCCCCAGCATTTT. Translated: CASSADSSNQPQHF.